This T cell receptor (beta chain) was sequenced for a study of T cell responses to AZD1222 COVID-19 vaccine. The study, taken as a whole, reports: Repertoire sampling occurred only after the peak T cell response. Only a handful of AZD1222 recipients were seropositive at baseline. Among vaccine-associated CD4 TCRs, coverage spanned spike, with dominance at 160-218 and 743-854. Increases in Spike-specific TCR breadth and depth were seen after two AZD1222 doses.

Repertoires were generated with immunoSEQ multiplex PCR, while TCRdb's copy carries only in-frame clones and drops some. The data show around 130,000 clones, with over 75% seen just once and about 7.9% held by the top ten. Between the trimmed V and J ends, which lost 2 bases and 7 bases, there was a span of 14 bases. Germline assignment: CDR1 LNHNV and CDR2 YYDKDF (reference sequence). CDR3 length: 15 amino acids. With regard to this clone: Its cognate antigen is unknown.

The source material was peripheral blood, sampled on day 0 of AZD1222 vaccination. This chain connects TRBV15 to TRBJ1-4; perhaps TRBD1 as D (5 bases). The sequence derives from an adult in good health. CDR3 in amino acids: CATSRPGEGSEKLFF. In DNA form, the CDR3 reads TGTGCCACCAGCAGACCGGGGGAGGGTAGTGAAAAACTGTTTTTT. The full variable domain, with the rest looked up from reference TRBV15 and TRBJ1-4, is DAMVIQNPRYQVTQFGKPVTLSCSQTLNHNVMYWYQQKSSQAPKLLFHYYDKDFNNEADTPDNFQSRRPNTSFCFLDIRSPGLGDTAMYLCATSRPGEGSEKLFFGSGTQLSVL.